This T cell receptor beta chain was captured in a study of graft-versus-host responses after intestinal transplantation. Background on the study: Transplantation in recipients was multivisceral, liver-intestinal, or isolated intestinal.

J gave up 5 bases and V 4 bases, and 1 base lay outside the gene matches. This CDR3 is 12 amino acids long. CDR1 is SNHLY, CDR2 FYNNEI, per germline. Here immunoSEQ multiplex PCR was the method, and the copy in TCRdb shows in-frame clones only, minus some. The data hold about 97,000 clones, with 90% observed a single time. This clone was counted only a few times. The sample was PBMCs, taken about 460 days after intestinal transplant. The chain couples TRBV2 to TRBJ1-2; 7 nucleotides match TRBD1. This TCR was sampled from a human patient who received an intestinal transplant, so some T cells may come from the graft donor. The CDR3, as DNA: TGTGCCAGCAGTGGGACAGGTTATGGCTACACCTTC. The encoded protein is CASSGTGYGYTF. Looking up the rest from reference TRBV2 and TRBJ1-2 gives the full variable domain: EPEVTQTPSHQVTQMGQEVILRCVPISNHLYFYWYRQILGQKVEFLVSFYNNEISEKSEIFDDQFSVERPDGSNFTLKIRSTKLEDSAMYFCASSGTGYGYTFGSGTRLTVV.